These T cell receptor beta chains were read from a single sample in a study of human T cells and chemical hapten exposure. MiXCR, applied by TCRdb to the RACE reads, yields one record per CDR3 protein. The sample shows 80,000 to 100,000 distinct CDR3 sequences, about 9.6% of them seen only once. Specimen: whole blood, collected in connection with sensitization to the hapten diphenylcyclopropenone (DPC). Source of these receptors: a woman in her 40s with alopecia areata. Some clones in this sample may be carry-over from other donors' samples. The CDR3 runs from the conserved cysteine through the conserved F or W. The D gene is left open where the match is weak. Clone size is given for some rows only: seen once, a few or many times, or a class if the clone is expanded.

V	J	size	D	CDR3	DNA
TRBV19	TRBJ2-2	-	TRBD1	CASKGQGWTGELFF	TGTGCCAGCAAGGGACAGGGGTGGACCGGGGAGCTGTTTTTT
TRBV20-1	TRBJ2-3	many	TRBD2	CSAYGTSGRTDTQYF	TGCAGTGCTTATGGGACTAGCGGACGCACAGATACGCAGTATTTT
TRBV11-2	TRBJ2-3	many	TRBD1	CASSPWTGSTDTQYF	TGTGCCAGCAGCCCCTGGACAGGGAGCACAGATACGCAGTATTTT
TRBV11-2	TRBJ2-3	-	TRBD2	CASTRGRADTQYF	TGTGCCAGCACCCGCGGGAGGGCAGATACGCAGTATTTT
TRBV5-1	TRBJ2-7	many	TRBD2	CASSPASGMNSYEQYF	TGCGCCAGCAGCCCGGCTAGCGGGATGAACTCCTACGAGCAGTACTTC
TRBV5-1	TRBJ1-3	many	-	CASRAGPNSGNTIYF	TGCGCCAGCAGGGCGGGACCGAACTCTGGAAACACCATATATTTT
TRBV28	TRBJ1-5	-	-	CASSLVGRGNQPQHF	TGTGCCAGCAGCCTTGTGGGTAGGGGCAATCAGCCCCAGCATTTT
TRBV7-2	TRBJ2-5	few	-	CASSLLGVQETQYF	TGTGCCAGCAGCTTACTGGGTGTCCAAGAGACCCAGTACTTC
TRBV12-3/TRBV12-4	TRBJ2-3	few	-	CASSKTGATDTQYF	TGTGCCAGCAGTAAGACCGGTGCCACAGATACGCAGTATTTT
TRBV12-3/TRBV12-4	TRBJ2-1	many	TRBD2	CASTPPGTSGRLPHNEQFF	TGTGCCAGCACCCCACCCGGGACTAGCGGGAGGTTACCCCACAATGAGCAGTTCTTC
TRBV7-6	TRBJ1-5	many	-	CASSLPRLLKGGAVSQPQHF	TGTGCCAGCAGCTTACCCCGCTTGTTGAAGGGTGGAGCGGTGAGTCAGCCCCAGCATTTT
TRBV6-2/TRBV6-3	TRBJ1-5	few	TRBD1	CASSYPLYRGNQPQHF	TGTGCCAGCAGTTACCCCCTTTACAGGGGTAATCAGCCCCAGCATTTT
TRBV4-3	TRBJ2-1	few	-	CASSQEPRLEQFF	TGCGCCAGCAGCCAAGAGCCCCGGCTGGAGCAGTTCTTC
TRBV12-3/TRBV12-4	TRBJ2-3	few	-	CASSLFGGKKGTDTQYF	TGTGCCAGCAGTTTATTTGGGGGAAAGAAAGGCACAGATACGCAGTATTTT
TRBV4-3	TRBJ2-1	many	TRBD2	CASRGLAGNEQFF	TGCGCCAGCCGGGGGCTAGCGGGGAATGAGCAGTTCTTC
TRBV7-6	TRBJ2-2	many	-	CASSLARNTGELFF	TGTGCCAGCAGCTTAGCACGGAACACCGGGGAGCTGTTTTTT
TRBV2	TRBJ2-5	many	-	CASSVKETQYF	TGTGCCAGCAGTGTTAAAGAGACCCAGTACTTC
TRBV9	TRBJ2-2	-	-	CASSRPNTGELFF	TGTGCCAGCAGCCGACCCAACACCGGGGAGCTGTTTTTT
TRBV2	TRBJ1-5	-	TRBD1	CASSRDRGVHQPQHF	TGTGCCAGCAGTCGGGACAGGGGGGTTCATCAGCCCCAGCATTTT
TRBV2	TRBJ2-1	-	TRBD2	CASSGLADYNEQFF	TGTGCCAGCTCGGGACTAGCGGATTACAATGAGCAGTTCTTC
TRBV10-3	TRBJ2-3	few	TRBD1	CAITNGQGTDTQYF	TGTGCCATCACCAATGGACAGGGCACAGATACGCAGTATTTT
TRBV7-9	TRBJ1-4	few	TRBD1	CASSTDRANEKLFF	TGTGCCAGCAGCACGGACAGGGCTAATGAAAAACTGTTTTTT
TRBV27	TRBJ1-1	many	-	CASSLFQGPYTEAFF	TGTGCCAGCAGTTTATTCCAGGGACCTTACACTGAAGCTTTCTTT
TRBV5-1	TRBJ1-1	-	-	CASSNGQPNTEAFF	TGCGCCAGCAGCAACGGACAGCCGAACACTGAAGCTTTCTTT
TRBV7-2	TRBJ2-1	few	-	CASSLGGNYNEQFF	TGTGCCAGCAGCCTGGGGGGTAATTACAATGAGCAGTTCTTC
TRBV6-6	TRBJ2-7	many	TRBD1	CASAGGYEQYF	TGTGCCAGCGCAGGGGGCTACGAGCAGTACTTC
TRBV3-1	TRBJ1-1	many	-	CASSQLGVNTEAFF	TGTGCCAGCAGCCAATTAGGCGTGAACACTGAAGCTTTCTTT
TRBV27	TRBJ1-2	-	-	CASSPILNYGYTF	TGTGCCAGCAGTCCCATCCTGAACTATGGCTACACCTTC
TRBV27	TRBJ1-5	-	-	CASSSEGGPQHF	TGTGCCAGCAGTTCCGAGGGAGGGCCCCAGCATTTT
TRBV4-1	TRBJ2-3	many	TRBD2	CASSRSGLAVTDTQYF	TGCGCCAGCAGCCGATCGGGACTAGCGGTGACAGATACGCAGTATTTT
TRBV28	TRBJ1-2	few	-	CASSSRDYGYTF	TGTGCCAGCAGTAGTAGGGACTATGGCTACACCTTC